This T cell receptor (beta chain) stems from a study of T cells after somatic rescue of genetic block. The protocol was immunoSEQ multiplex PCR, while the TCRdb copy is restricted to in-frame clones and leaves out a portion. Of about 67,000 clones listed, around 92% are singletons. CDR3 length: 12 residues. Trimming shortened V by 3 bases and J by 2 bases, and 7 bases separated the two germline ends. CDR1 and CDR2 (germline): SQVTM, ANQGSEA. The rearrangement links TRBV29-1 to TRBJ1-1; D is undetermined. This TCR came from a man aged 40-49 years. The sequencing sample was made of peripheral blood mononuclear cells (PBMCs). DNA for the CDR3: TGCAGCGTTGATAGGGAAAACACTGAAGCTTTCTTT. It specifies CSVDRENTEAFF.